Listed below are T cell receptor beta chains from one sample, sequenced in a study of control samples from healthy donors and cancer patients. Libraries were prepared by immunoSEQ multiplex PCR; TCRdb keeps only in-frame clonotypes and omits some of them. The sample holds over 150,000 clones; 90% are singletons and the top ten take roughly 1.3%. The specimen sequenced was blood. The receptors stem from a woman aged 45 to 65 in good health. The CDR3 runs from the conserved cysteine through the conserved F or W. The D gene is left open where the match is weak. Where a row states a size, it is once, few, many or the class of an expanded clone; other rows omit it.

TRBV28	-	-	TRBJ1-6	TGTGCCAGCTTGCGGAGCTCCTATAATTCACCCCTCCACTTT	CASLRSSYNSPLHF
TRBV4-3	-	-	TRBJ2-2	TGCGCCAGCAGCCCGTCGGGGGCAGGGGGTAACACCGGGGAGCTGTTTTTT	CASSPSGAGGNTGELFF
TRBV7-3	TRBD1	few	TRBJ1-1	TGTGCCAGCAGCTTTGACAGGGACTCTCCTGACACTGAAGCTTTCTTT	CASSFDRDSPDTEAFF
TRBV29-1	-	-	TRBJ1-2	TGCAGCGCGGTGGGGCAGGCCCAATATAACTATGGCTACACCTTC	CSAVGQAQYNYGYTF
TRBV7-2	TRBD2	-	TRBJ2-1	TGTGCCAGCAGCCCGGGGACTAGTCGACATGAGCAGTTCTTC	CASSPGTSRHEQFF
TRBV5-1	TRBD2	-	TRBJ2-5	TGCGCCAGCAGCTTACTTCCGACTAGCGGGGGAGCTGGGGAGACCCAGTACTTC	CASSLLPTSGGAGETQYF
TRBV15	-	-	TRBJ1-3	TGTGCCACCAGCAGGCCCCCCGGAAACACCATATATTTT	CATSRPPGNTIYF
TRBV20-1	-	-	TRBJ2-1	TGCAGTGCTAGGCTCAATGAGCAGTTCTTC	CSARLNEQFF
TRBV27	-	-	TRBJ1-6	TGTGCCAGCAGTATCTGGACAGTTGATTCACCCCTCCACTTT	CASSIWTVDSPLHF
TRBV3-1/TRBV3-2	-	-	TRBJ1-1	TGTGCCAGTCGGGGACAAGCTGAAGCTTTCTTT	CASRGQAEAFF
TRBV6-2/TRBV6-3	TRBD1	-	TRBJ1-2	TGTGCCAGCAGTAACCGGGACAGCATTTCATATGGCTACACCTTC	CASSNRDSISYGYTF
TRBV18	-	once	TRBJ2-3	TGTGCCAGCTCACCAGGCAGCACAGATACGCAGTATTTT	CASSPGSTDTQYF
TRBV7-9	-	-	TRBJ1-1	TGTGCCAGCAGTTCAGGTTTTGGCACTGAAGCTTTCTTT	CASSSGFGTEAFF
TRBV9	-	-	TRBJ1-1	TGTGCCAGCAGCGTAGGGGGGAGAAGGGGTGGAACTGAAGCTTTCTTT	CASSVGGRRGGTEAFF
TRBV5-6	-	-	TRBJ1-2	TGTGCCAGCAGCTTAGGGGATAGGGAGTATAACTATGGCTACACCTTC	CASSLGDREYNYGYTF
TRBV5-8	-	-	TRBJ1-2	TGTGCCAGCAGCCGGCTGGCCACCTTC	CASSRLATF
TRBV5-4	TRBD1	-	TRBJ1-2	TGTGCCAGCAGCCGAAACAGGGGGGAGGGTAACTATGGCTACACCTTC	CASSRNRGEGNYGYTF
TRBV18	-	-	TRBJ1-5	TGTGCCAGCTCACCGTCTGAGGGTCAGCCCCAGCATTTT	CASSPSEGQPQHF
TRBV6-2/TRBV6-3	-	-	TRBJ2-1	TGTGCCAGCAGTGATCCGGGCCGGGGGGCCAATGAGCAGTTCTTC	CASSDPGRGANEQFF
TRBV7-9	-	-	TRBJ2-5	TGTGCCAGCAGCTTAGCTTTACAGGGATTCAGCGACCCAGAGACCCAGTACTTC	CASSLALQGFSDPETQYF
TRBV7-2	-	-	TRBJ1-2	TGTGCCAGCAGCTTAGTTTCAGGGGCCCGACATGGCTACACCTTC	CASSLVSGARHGYTF
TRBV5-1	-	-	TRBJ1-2	TGCGCCAGCGGTGAGGTGAATAACTATGGCTACACCTTC	CASGEVNNYGYTF
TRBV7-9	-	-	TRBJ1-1	TGTGCCAGCAGCCTCCAGCTGTACACTGAAGCTTTCTTT	CASSLQLYTEAFF
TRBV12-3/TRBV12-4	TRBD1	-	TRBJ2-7	TGTGCCAGCAGGGGGACAGGGTTCTACGAGCAGTACTTC	CASRGTGFYEQYF
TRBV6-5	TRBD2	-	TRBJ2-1	TGTGCCAGCAGTTACACAAGCGGGAGGAGCCACAATGAGCAGTTCTTC	CASSYTSGRSHNEQFF
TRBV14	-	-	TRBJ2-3	TGTGCCAGCAGCCAAACCAGGGCTTTCACAGATACGCAGTATTTT	CASSQTRAFTDTQYF
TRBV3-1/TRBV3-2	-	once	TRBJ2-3	TGTGCCAGCAGCGAGAGTAGTAGAATCGGGTCCACAGATACGCAGTATTTT	CASSESSRIGSTDTQYF
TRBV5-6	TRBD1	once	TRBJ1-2	TGTGCCAGCAGCGGGACAGGTAGATATGGCTACACCTTC	CASSGTGRYGYTF
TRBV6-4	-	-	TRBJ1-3	TGTGCCAGCATGGAAGGAACTGGAAACACCATATATTTT	CASMEGTGNTIYF
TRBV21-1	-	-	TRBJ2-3	TGTGCCAGCAGCCCGAGCACGGGCAGCGATACGCAGTATTTT	CASSPSTGSDTQYF
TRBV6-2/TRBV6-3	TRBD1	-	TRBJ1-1	TGTGCCAGCAGTTACGACCGGGACAGGGATTGTTTT	CASSYDRDRDCF
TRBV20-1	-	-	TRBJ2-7	TGCAGTGCTCGTGGGAGCCCCTACGAGCAGTACTTC	CSARGSPYEQYF
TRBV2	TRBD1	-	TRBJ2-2	TGTGCCAGTTCGGGACAGGGAGAAATCGGGGAGCTGTTTTTT	CASSGQGEIGELFF
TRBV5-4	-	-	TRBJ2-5	TGTGCCAGCAGCTTGGCAACAGGCCAAGAGACCCAGTACTTC	CASSLATGQETQYF
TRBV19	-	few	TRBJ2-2	TGTGCCAGTAGACACAGAGTCGACACCGGGGAGCTGTTTTTT	CASRHRVDTGELFF
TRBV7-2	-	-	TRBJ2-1	TGTGCCAGCATCCACGCGGCTAGCTTTTTTATCCATGAGCAGTTCTTC	CASIHAASFFIHEQFF
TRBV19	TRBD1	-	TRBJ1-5	TGTGCCAGTAGTAGCCCGACAGGGCTGAGTTACAATCAGCCCCAGCATTTT	CASSSPTGLSYNQPQHF
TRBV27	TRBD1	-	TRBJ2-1	TGTGCCAGCAGTCCGGGGACAGCCCACAATGAGCAGTTCTTC	CASSPGTAHNEQFF
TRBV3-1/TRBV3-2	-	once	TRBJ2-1	TGTGCCAGCAGCCAAGATTGGGGGCACGAGCAGTTCTTC	CASSQDWGHEQFF
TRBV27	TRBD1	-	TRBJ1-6	TGTGCCAGCAGTAAAGGGGGCCAGGGGATTTCACCCCTCCACTTT	CASSKGGQGISPLHF
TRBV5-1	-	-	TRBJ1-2	TGCGCCAGCAGCATGGACAGCTATGGCTACACCTTC	CASSMDSYGYTF
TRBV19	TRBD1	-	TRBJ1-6	TGTGCCAGTAGTATCGGGATACTGGGACAGGGCTATAATTCACCCCTCCACTTT	CASSIGILGQGYNSPLHF
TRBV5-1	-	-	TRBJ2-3	TGCGCCAGCAGCTTAACAGGGTACACAGATACGCAGTATTTT	CASSLTGYTDTQYF
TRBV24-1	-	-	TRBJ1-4	TGTGCCACCAGTGAGGGAGGGTATAATGAAAAACTGTTTTTT	CATSEGGYNEKLFF